This TCR beta chain is from a study of T cells in tuberculosis. Study observations and caveats: Active tuberculosis alpha repertoires lay closer to GMM-specific TCRs than controls'.

Here immunoSEQ multiplex PCR was the method, and the copy in TCRdb shows in-frame clones only, minus some. The repertoire holds around 19,000 clones, with roughly nine tenths as singletons. Trimming stripped 6 bases from V and 1 base from J, with 10 bases between. The CDR3 extends over 14 amino acids. CDR1 and CDR2 from the germline V gene are LNHDA and SQIVND (reference sequence). In the case of this clone: The antigen is undetermined.

Sequenced input: PBMCs. The clonotype originates from a donor between 10 and 35 years old with latent tuberculosis or without tuberculosis infection. The chain uses TRBV19 and TRBJ1-5; maybe TRBD1 (6 bases). The CDR3 reads CASRTGSSNQPQHF. CDR3 bases: TGTGCCAGTAGAACAGGGTCCAGCAATCAGCCCCAGCATTTT. Using reference TRBV19 and TRBJ1-5 for the parts outside the CDR3, the full variable domain is DGGITQSPKYLFRKEGQNVTLSCEQNLNHDAMYWYRQDPGQGLRLIYYSQIVNDFQKGDIAEGYSVSREKKESFPLTVTSAQKNPTAFYLCASRTGSSNQPQHFGDGTRLSIL.